This TCR beta chain was identified in a study of blood T cells in healthy people across ages. PCR was performed a second time for roughly 7 to 11 cycles using a sample-barcoded 5' primer and a J-beta primer mix. The template-switch adaptor was a 5' adaptor with 12 random nucleotides. It tagged each cDNA molecule. MiXCR was run by TCRdb on the 5' RACE reads, yielding one entry per CDR3 protein. The table has about a million distinct CDR3 sequences, roughly two fifths seen once. This clonotype was seen at least ten times. The antigen is not known. Study conclusions and caveats: Reliance upon unsorted PBMCs precluded definitive naive versus antigen-experienced comparison.

The CDR3 contains 10 residues. The ends were cut back, 7 bases at V and 8 bases at J, with 9 bases in the middle. CDR1 SGDLS and CDR2 YYNGEE come from the germline V gene. The clonotype originates from a man aged 18-30 years in good health. Sequencing was carried out using blood. This rearrangement joins TRBV9 to TRBJ2-5; no reliable D call. CDR3 loop: CASGETTQYF. The DNA for the CDR3 is TGTGCCAGCGGTGAAACAACCCAGTACTTC.